A single sample is the source of the 10 T cell receptor beta chains below, sequenced in a study of cytomegalovirus exposure and HLA in healthy donors. Use of 60 Vbeta and 13 Jbeta primers characterized the PCR. Profiled with immunoSEQ multiplex PCR; TCRdb holds only in-frame clones, not every one. The top ten clones hold 1.5% to 2% of a sample with more than 150,000 clones, around 80% of them seen once. The sample comprised PBMCs. The origin of the receptors is a man younger than 30 in good health and CMV-seronegative.

The V call is TRBV6-1, the J call TRBJ1-4; 11 bases line up with TRBD1. The CDR3 totals 15 residues. J was trimmed by 8 bases and V by 3 bases; bases with no gene match: 5. The germline CDR1 and CDR2 sequences are MNHNS and SASEGT. CDR3: CASSDTDRGREKLFF. The CDR3 DNA follows: TGTGCCAGCAGTGACACGGACAGGGGGCGAGAAAAACTGTTTTTT.

V is TRBV6-5 and J is TRBJ1-5, with D possibly TRBD1 on 5 matching bases. Between the trimmed V and J ends, which lost 5 bases and 7 bases, there was a span of 15 bases. This CDR3 has 14 amino acids. CDR1 and CDR2 from the germline V gene are MNHEY and SVGAGI. The CDR3 protein is CASSPGGVGQPQHF. CDR3 nucleotide sequence: TGTGCCAGCAGTCCGGGGGGGGTCGGACAGCCCCAGCATTTT.

The rearrangement joins TRBV6-5 to TRBJ2-7; 7 nucleotides agree with TRBD1. Germline CDR1 is MNHEY and CDR2 is SVGAGI. Trimming removed 2 bases from V and 3 bases from J; junction bases left unmatched: 4. The CDR3 has 14 amino acids. DNA for the CDR3: TGTGCCAGCAGTTACCAAGGACAGGTCTACGAGCAGTACTTC. Its translation is CASSYQGQVYEQYF.

The chain carries TRBV10-3 and TRBJ1-5; D gene ambiguous. This CDR3 is 14 amino acids long. V was cut by 3 bases and J by 4 bases, with 10 bases left in between. The germline gives CDR1 ENHRY, CDR2 SYGVKD. CDR3 region: CAISDAGGNQPQHF. DNA for the CDR3: TGTGCCATCAGTGATGCAGGAGGAAATCAGCCCCAGCATTTT.

V usage is TRBV11-2 and J usage is TRBJ2-2, with D unclear. V was pared by 4 bases and J by 2 bases, with 8 bases between. Germline V gene sequence: CDR1 SGHAT, CDR2 FQNNGV. This CDR3 is built from 14 residues. Written as DNA, the CDR3 is TGTGCCAGCAGCTATCACAGTAACACCGGGGAGCTGTTTTTT. Translated, it gives CASSYHSNTGELFF.

V is TRBV7-2 and J is TRBJ1-1; the D gene is possibly TRBD1 (5 bases). This CDR3 contains 14 residues. Trimming removed 5 bases at V and 4 bases at J, with 14 bases between. Looked up from germline, CDR1 is SGHTA and CDR2 is FQGNSA. CDR3 amino acids: CASSPITGGTEAFF. CDR3 nucleotide sequence: TGTGCCAGCAGCCCGATTACCGGGGGCACTGAAGCTTTCTTT.

This clone was seen once. The rearrangement uses TRBV9 and TRBJ2-7; the D is unclear. V lost 0 bases and J lost 5, with 15 bases in between. The germline CDR1 and CDR2 sequences are SGDLS and YYNGEE. The CDR3 runs 15 residues. The CDR3 DNA is TGTGCCAGCAGCGTAGAAGACCGCCTTCGGGACGAGCAGTACTTC. This codes for CASSVEDRLRDEQYF.

This clone showed up just a few times. The chain joins TRBV28 to TRBJ2-3, with 8 bases matching TRBD1. The CDR3 loop spans 14 amino acids. The germline V gene encodes CDR1 MDHEN and CDR2 SYDVKM. V shed 6 bases, J shed 4 bases, and the junction held 6 bases outside the gene matches. CDR3 amino acids: CASSNGQGPDTQYF. For the CDR3, the DNA is TGTGCCAGCAGCAATGGACAGGGCCCAGATACGCAGTATTTT.

In this sample, this clone turned up a few times. V gene TRBV27 combines with J gene TRBJ2-1, with 10 bases identical to TRBD1. The CDR3 covers 14 residues. With V trimmed by 8 bases and J by 6 bases, 7 bases remained unmatched. Germline V gene sequence: CDR1 MNHEY, CDR2 SMNVEV (reference sequence). This CDR3 reads CASRTGQGSNEQFF. The CDR3 coding sequence is TGTGCCAGCCGTACGGGACAGGGGAGCAATGAGCAGTTCTTC.

The CDR3 here is CASSMGGDVAWKPQHF. The DNA for the CDR3 is TGTGCCAGTAGTATGGGGGGGGACGTCGCCTGGAAGCCCCAGCATTTT. The chain uses TRBV19 and TRBJ1-5, with D possibly TRBD1 on 5 matching bases. This CDR3 comprises 16 residues. Germline loops: CDR1 LNHDA, CDR2 SQIVND (reference sequence). V lost 3 bases and J 8 bases, leaving 20 bases between the germline ends.